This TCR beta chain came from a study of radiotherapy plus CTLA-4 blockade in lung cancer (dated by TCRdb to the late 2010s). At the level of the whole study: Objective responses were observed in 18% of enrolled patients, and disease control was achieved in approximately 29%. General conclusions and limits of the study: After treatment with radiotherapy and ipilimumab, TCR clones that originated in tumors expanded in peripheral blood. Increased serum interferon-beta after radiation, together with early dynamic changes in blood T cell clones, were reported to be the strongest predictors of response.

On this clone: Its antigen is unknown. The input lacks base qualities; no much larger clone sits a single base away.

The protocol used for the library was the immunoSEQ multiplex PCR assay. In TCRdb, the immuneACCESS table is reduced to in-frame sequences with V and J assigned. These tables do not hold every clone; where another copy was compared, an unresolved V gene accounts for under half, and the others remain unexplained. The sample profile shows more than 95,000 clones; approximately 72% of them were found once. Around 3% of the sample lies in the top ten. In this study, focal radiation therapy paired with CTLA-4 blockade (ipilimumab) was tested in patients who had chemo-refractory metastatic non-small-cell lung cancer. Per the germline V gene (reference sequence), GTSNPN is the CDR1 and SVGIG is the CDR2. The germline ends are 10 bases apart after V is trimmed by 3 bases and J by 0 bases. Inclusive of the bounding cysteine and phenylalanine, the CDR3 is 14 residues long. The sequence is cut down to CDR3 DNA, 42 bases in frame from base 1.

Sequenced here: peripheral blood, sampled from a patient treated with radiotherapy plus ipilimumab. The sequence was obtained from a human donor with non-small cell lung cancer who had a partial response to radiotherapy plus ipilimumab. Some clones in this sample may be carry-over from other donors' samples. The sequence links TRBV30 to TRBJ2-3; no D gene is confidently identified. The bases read TGTGCCTGGAGAAATTTGGCTAGCACAGATACGCAGTATTTT. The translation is CAWRNLASTDTQYF.